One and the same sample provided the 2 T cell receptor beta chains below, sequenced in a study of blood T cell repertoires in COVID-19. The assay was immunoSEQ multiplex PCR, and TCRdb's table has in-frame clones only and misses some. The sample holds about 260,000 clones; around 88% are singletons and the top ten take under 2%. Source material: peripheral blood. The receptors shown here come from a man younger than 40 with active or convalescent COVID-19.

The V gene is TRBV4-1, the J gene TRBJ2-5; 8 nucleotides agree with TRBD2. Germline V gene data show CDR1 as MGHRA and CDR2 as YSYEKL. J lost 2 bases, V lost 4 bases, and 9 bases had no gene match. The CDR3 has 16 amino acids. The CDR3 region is CASSPGGSGVQETQYF. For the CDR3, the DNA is TGCGCCAGCAGCCCCGGGGGTAGCGGGGTACAAGAGACCCAGTACTTC.

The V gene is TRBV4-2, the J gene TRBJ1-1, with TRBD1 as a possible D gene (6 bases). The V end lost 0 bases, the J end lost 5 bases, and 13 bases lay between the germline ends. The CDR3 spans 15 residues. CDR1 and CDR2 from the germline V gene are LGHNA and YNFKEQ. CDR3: CASSQDGGGGTEAFF. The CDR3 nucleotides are TGTGCCAGCAGCCAAGATGGAGGGGGAGGGACTGAAGCTTTCTTT.